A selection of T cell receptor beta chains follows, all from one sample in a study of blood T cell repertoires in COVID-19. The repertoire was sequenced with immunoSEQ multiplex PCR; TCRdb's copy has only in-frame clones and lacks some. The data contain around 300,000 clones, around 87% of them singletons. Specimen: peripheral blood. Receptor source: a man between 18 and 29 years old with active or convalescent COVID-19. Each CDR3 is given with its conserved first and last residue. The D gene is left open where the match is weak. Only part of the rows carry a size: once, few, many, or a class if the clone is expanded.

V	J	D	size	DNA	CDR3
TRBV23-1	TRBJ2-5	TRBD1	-	TGCGCCAGCAGTCAATCGGGGACAGGGGGCTTAAAGACTAGCGGGGAGACCCAGTACTTC	CASSQSGTGGLKTSGETQYF
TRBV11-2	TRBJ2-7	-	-	TGTGCCAGCAGCCAGCCCGGCGGGAAAAACGAACCCCCGACCTACGAGCAGTACTTC	CASSQPGGKNEPPTYEQYF
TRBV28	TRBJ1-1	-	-	TGTGCCAGCAGTATAGCCAGGGTTGAAGCTTTCTTT	CASSIARVEAFF
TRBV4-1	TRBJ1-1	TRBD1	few	TGCGCCGCCGGACAGGGGGCTTTGGCTTTCTTT	CAAGQGALAFF
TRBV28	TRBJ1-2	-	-	TGTGCCAGCAGATTCGAGTCCCTCGGGATCTATGGCTACACCTTC	CASRFESLGIYGYTF
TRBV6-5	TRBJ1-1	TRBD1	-	TGTGCCAGCAGTTCCAAACCGGGACAGGGAGGAGCTTTCTTT	CASSSKPGQGGAFF
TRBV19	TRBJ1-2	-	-	TGTGCCAGTAGCCCCGTACCGGACTATGGCTACACCTTC	CASSPVPDYGYTF
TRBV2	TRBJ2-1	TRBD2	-	TGTGCCAGCAGGGCCCTAGCGGCTCCCTACAATGAGCAGTTCTTC	CASRALAAPYNEQFF
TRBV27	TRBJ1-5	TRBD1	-	TGTGCCAGCAGTTCGCTCAGGGGGGATCAGCCCCAGCATTTT	CASSSLRGDQPQHF
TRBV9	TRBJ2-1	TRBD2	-	TGTGCCAGCAGCGTAGTCGATTCGGGGGGCAATGAGCAGTTCTTC	CASSVVDSGGNEQFF
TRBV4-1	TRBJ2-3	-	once	TGCGCCAGCAGCCAAGAAAGCAGGCGTACGCAGTATTTT	CASSQESRRTQYF
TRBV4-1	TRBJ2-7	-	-	TGCGCCAGCAGCCAGGCTCGAACAGATGTTACCGAGCAGTACTTC	CASSQARTDVTEQYF
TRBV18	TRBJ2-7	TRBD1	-	TGTGCCAGCTCACCCTCGGGACAGGGATTCTACGAGCAGTACTTC	CASSPSGQGFYEQYF
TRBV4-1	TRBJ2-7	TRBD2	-	TGCGCCAGCAGCCAACCCCGGGGGGAACCCTACGAGCAGTACTTC	CASSQPRGEPYEQYF
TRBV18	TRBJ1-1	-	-	TGTGCCAGCTCACCAGATAGGGGCAGGAACACTGAAGCTTTCTTT	CASSPDRGRNTEAFF
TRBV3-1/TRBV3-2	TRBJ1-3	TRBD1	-	TGTGCCAGCAGCTCGAGGGACAGGATCGCCGTGAATGGGTCTGGAAACACCATATATTTT	CASSSRDRIAVNGSGNTIYF